This TCR beta chain originates from a study of T cells in Graves' hyperthyroidism and ophthalmopathy. The J segment lost 2 bases and the V segment lost 5 bases, leaving 9 bases of the junction unmatched. CDR3 length equals 15 residues. CDR1 DFQATT and CDR2 SNEGSKA come from the germline V gene (reference sequence). TCR beta CDR3 regions were amplified from RNA transcripts. First-round RT-PCR with HTBI primers amplified the TCR CDR3 region. TCRdb passed the multiplex PCR reads through MiXCR, listing each CDR3 protein once. The data show hundreds of thousands of distinct CDR3 sequences, with about 17% seen just once and approximately 57% held by the top ten.

This clonotype originated in a woman in her fifties or sixties with Graves' ophthalmopathy. Sequenced sample: blood. This chain connects TRBV20-1 to TRBJ2-1; TRBD2 agrees at 7 bases. The CDR3 sequence: CSAPQVREPYNEQFF. The DNA for the CDR3 is TGCAGTGCTCCCCAAGTGCGGGAGCCCTACAATGAGCAGTTCTTC.